A single sample gave rise to the 15 T cell receptor beta chains below, sequenced in a study of long-term antiretroviral therapy in people with HIV. Runs used v3.0 of the immunoSEQ assay and were done at survey level. TCRdb keeps only in-frame clones here, not all; method: immunoSEQ multiplex PCR. The data show about 30,000 clones, approximately 88% seen once. The sample consisted of unsorted PBMCs, taken 0.5 years after starting antiretroviral therapy. These receptor sequences come from a woman aged 18-30 years with HIV.

CDR3 nucleotides: TGTGCCAGCTCCCCCCACGACAGGGATTATGGCTACACCTTC. Translation gives CASSPHDRDYGYTF. This chain joins TRBV19 and TRBJ1-2, with 7 bases lining up with TRBD1. The CDR3 totals 14 residues. V was pared by 9 bases and J by 5 bases, with 12 bases of the junction left unmatched. Looked up from germline, CDR1 is LNHDA and CDR2 is SQIVND (reference sequence). The full variable domain, completed using reference TRBV19 and TRBJ1-2, is DGGITQSPKYLFRKEGQNVTLSCEQNLNHDAMYWYRQDPGQGLRLIYYSQIVNDFQKGDIAEGYSVSREKKESFPLTVTSAQKNPTAFYLCASSPHDRDYGYTFGSGTRLTVV.

The V and J genes are TRBV19 and TRBJ2-1, with 8 bases fitting TRBD2. The junction had 10 bases not matched to a gene; V was cut back by 3 bases and J by 9 bases. From germline, CDR1 is LNHDA and CDR2 SQIVND (reference sequence). This CDR3 comprises 15 residues. Here the CDR3 reads CASSIKTSVSGEQFF. The CDR3 bases are TGTGCCAGTAGTATTAAGACTAGCGTAAGTGGTGAGCAGTTCTTC.

The chain employs TRBV19 and TRBJ2-7; tentatively, D is TRBD2 (5 bases). Germline-derived CDR1 and CDR2 are LNHDA and SQIVND (reference sequence). Trimming shortened V by 4 bases and J by 2 bases, and 6 bases separated the two germline ends. The CDR3 is 12 amino acids. The CDR3 sequence: CASSTGTYEQYF. For the CDR3, the DNA is TGTGCCAGTAGTACGGGAACCTACGAGCAGTACTTC.

The chain uses TRBV7-3 and TRBJ2-1; TRBD1 matches at 11 bases. Germline CDR1 reads SGHTA; CDR2 reads FQGTGA. V dropped 4 bases and J dropped 0; count of bases not matched to a gene: 2. The CDR3 extends over 16 amino acids. In DNA form, the CDR3 reads TGTGCCAGCAGCTCCGGGACAGGGGGCTCCTACAATGAGCAGTTCTTC. Protein sequence: CASSSGTGGSYNEQFF.

This clone was counted between two and nine times. This chain links TRBV18 with TRBJ1-3; weak D call: TRBD1 (5 bases). Looked up from germline, CDR1 is KGHSH and CDR2 is LQKENI. The CDR3 is 15 residues long. The V gene lost 6 bases and the J gene lost 0 bases, with 12 bases spanning the gap. As DNA, the CDR3 is TGTGCCAGCTCCCTAGGGACGAACTCTGGAAACACCATATATTTT. Encoded protein: CASSLGTNSGNTIYF.

This clone has more than one count but fewer than ten. The chain combines TRBV10-3 with TRBJ2-7; D uncertain. Germline-derived CDR1 and CDR2 are ENHRY and SYGVKD. V was clipped by 6 bases and J by 0 bases, with 12 bases between them. The CDR3 is 14 residues long. The CDR3 region has the DNA TGTGCCATCAGGAGACTCGCTAGCTCCTACGAGCAGTACTTC. Its translation is CAIRRLASSYEQYF.

The chain is built from TRBV4-3 and TRBJ2-1, with TRBD2 matching 11 bases. Losses at the gene ends were 1 base for V and 3 bases for J; bases not matched to a gene: 2. Looked up from germline, CDR1 is LGHNA and CDR2 is YSLEER. The CDR3 consists of 16 residues. In DNA, the CDR3 is TGCGCCAGCAGCCAAGCGGGACTAGCGGACTACAATGAGCAGTTCTTC. It yields the protein CASSQAGLADYNEQFF.

In regard to this clone: Other DNA sequences within the sample encode an identical CDR3. The chain has TRBV15 and TRBJ2-1; D is tentatively TRBD1 or TRBD2 (5 bases each). The CDR3 contains 14 residues. Trimming took off 2 bases at V and 5 bases at J, with 10 bases between the two ends. Germline CDR1 reads LNHNV; CDR2 reads YYDKDF (reference sequence). The CDR3 nucleotides read TGTGCCACCAGCAGACCCGGGACCAACAATGAGCAGTTCTTC. Residues: CATSRPGTNNEQFF. Using reference TRBV15 and TRBJ2-1 for the parts outside the CDR3, the full variable domain is DAMVIQNPRYQVTQFGKPVTLSCSQTLNHNVMYWYQQKSSQAPKLLFHYYDKDFNNEADTPDNFQSRRPNTSFCFLDIRSPGLGDTAMYLCATSRPGTNNEQFFGPGTRLTVL.

V and J are TRBV9 and TRBJ1-2; D gene unclear. The CDR3 runs to 15 residues. CDR1 is SGDLS and CDR2 is YYNGEE in the germline V gene. The V end lost 4 bases, the J end lost 1 base, and 14 bases lay between the germline ends. The CDR3 loop reads CASSPSTSLNYGYTF. The CDR3 region has the DNA TGTGCCAGCAGCCCCTCGACAAGCCTTAACTATGGCTACACCTTC.

The chain joins TRBV7-9 to TRBJ1-1, with D unclear. This CDR3 has 13 amino acids. Trimming removed 7 bases from V and 5 bases from J, with 14 bases in between. In germline, CDR1 is SEHNR, CDR2 FQNEAQ (reference sequence). CDR3 in amino acids: CASTPGGWTEAFF. CDR3 bases: TGTGCCAGCACCCCCGGCGGTTGGACTGAAGCTTTCTTT.

This clone was recorded a few times. V is TRBV5-4 and J is TRBJ2-3; 12 nucleotides align to TRBD2. CDR3 length: 16 amino acids. The V gene's germline CDR1 is SGHNT and CDR2 YYREEE (reference sequence). V dropped 3 bases and J dropped 5; count of bases not matched to a gene: 7. DNA for the CDR3: TGTGCCAGCAGCTCCAGACTAGCGGGAGTGGGAGATACGCAGTATTTT. Translation gives CASSSRLAGVGDTQYF.

The chain recombines TRBV18 with TRBJ2-5; a possible D gene is TRBD2 (5 bases). Trimming shortened V by 4 bases and J by 5 bases, and 20 bases separated the two germline ends. The CDR3 has 16 residues. The V gene's germline CDR1 is KGHSH and CDR2 LQKENI. For the CDR3, the DNA is TGTGCCAGCTCACGATACCGGGAACGAAGAGTGGAGACCCAGTACTTC. Amino acids: CASSRYRERRVETQYF.

CDR3: CAISEWTEPGTDTQYF. The DNA for the CDR3 is TGTGCCATCAGTGAGTGGACGGAGCCCGGGACAGATACGCAGTATTTT. This chain uses TRBV10-3 with TRBJ2-3; D unresolved. The CDR3 has 16 amino acids. Germline V gene lookup returns CDR1 ENHRY and CDR2 SYGVKD. With 1 base removed from V and 3 bases from J, the gap between germline ends came to 14 bases.

The J gene is TRBJ2-7, the V gene TRBV5-1, with a possible D match to TRBD2 (6 bases). CDR1 is SGHRS and CDR2 is YFSETQ in the germline V gene. The CDR3 extends over 14 amino acids. V dropped 4 bases and J dropped 2 bases, with 13 bases sitting between them. The CDR3 region is CASSTGLTTYEQYF. The DNA of the CDR3 is TGCGCCAGCAGCACGGGACTGACTACCTACGAGCAGTACTTC.

The rearrangement links TRBV11-1 to TRBJ2-5; 11 nucleotides align to TRBD2. The CDR3 sequence is 15 residues long. Losses at the gene ends were 5 bases for V and 5 bases for J; bases not matched to a gene: 7. CDR1 is SGHAT, CDR2 FQDESV, per germline (reference sequence). DNA for the CDR3: TGTGCCAGCAGCAATCTAGCGGGAGGAACTGAGACCCAGTACTTC. Its protein is CASSNLAGGTETQYF.